These 27 T cell receptor beta chains share one sample of origin, sequenced in a study of cytomegalovirus exposure and HLA in healthy donors. The protocol was immunoSEQ multiplex PCR, while the TCRdb copy is restricted to in-frame clones and leaves out a portion. The sample carries more than 60,000 clones, 95% to 96% recorded once. The sequencing sample was made of PBMCs. The receptors shown here come from a woman younger than 35 in good health and CMV-seropositive.

This clone was counted a few times. The V and J genes are TRBV19 and TRBJ1-5, with D perhaps TRBD1 (5 bases). CDR3 size: 12 residues. The V end was cut by 7 bases, the J end by 2 bases, with 6 bases between. CDR1 and CDR2 from the germline V gene are LNHDA and SQIVND (reference sequence). In DNA, the CDR3 is TGTGCCAGTATAGGGGGCAATCAGCCCCAGCATTTT. This sequence encodes CASIGGNQPQHF.

The chain joins TRBV29-1 to TRBJ2-5; D is undetermined. Germline assignment: CDR1 SQVTM and CDR2 ANQGSEA. V was pared by 4 bases and J by 5 bases, with 5 bases between. The CDR3 contains 10 residues. Here the CDR3 DNA reads TGCAGCGTTGGCGCGGAGACCCAGTACTTC. Translation: CSVGAETQYF.

The J gene is TRBJ1-5, the V gene TRBV18; the D is unclear. The CDR3 spans 14 residues. Germline CDR1 and CDR2: KGHSH and LQKENI. With 3 bases removed from V and 7 bases from J, the gap between germline ends came to 13 bases. CDR3 nucleotides: TGTGCCAGCTCACCGAGCGGGGTAGACCAGCCCCAGCATTTT. It is translated as CASSPSGVDQPQHF.

The chain couples TRBV30 to TRBJ1-5; 7 bases map to TRBD1. Germline CDR1 is GTSNPN and CDR2 is SVGIG (reference sequence). This CDR3 contains 13 residues. The V and J ends lost 2 bases and 2 bases, in that order; junction bases with no gene match: 0. Here the CDR3 reads CAWSTGGNQPQHF. The DNA for the CDR3 is TGTGCCTGGAGTACAGGGGGCAATCAGCCCCAGCATTTT.

The J gene is TRBJ2-3, the V gene TRBV29-1, with TRBD2 identical over 12 bases. This CDR3 has 16 residues. The germline V gene encodes CDR1 SQVTM and CDR2 ANQGSEA. V lost 6 bases and J lost 3; bases outside the gene matches: 10. The CDR3 region is CSVTRGLAGMTDTQYF. The CDR3 region has the DNA TGCAGCGTGACCCGCGGACTAGCGGGAATGACAGATACGCAGTATTTT.

In its sample, this clone was seen once. This chain links TRBV2 with TRBJ2-6; D call uncertain. CDR1 and CDR2 (germline): SNHLY, FYNNEI. V lost 7 bases and J 3 bases, leaving 7 bases between the germline ends. The CDR3 runs to 13 residues. The CDR3 nucleotides are TGTGCCAGCACCCTAGATGGGGCCAACGTCCTGACTTTC. Translating it yields CASTLDGANVLTF.

V is TRBV14 and J is TRBJ2-3, with D tentatively TRBD1 (5 bases). The germline gives CDR1 SGHDN, CDR2 FVKESK. The CDR3 is 13 amino acids. V was pared by 2 bases and J by 12 bases, with 15 bases between. CDR3 sequence: CASSQLQGGPQYF. The DNA for the CDR3 is TGTGCCAGCAGCCAACTCCAGGGCGGCCCCCAGTATTTT.

The CDR3 sequence: CASSAGQGVSGRARGVLTF. The CDR3 DNA sequence: TGTGCCAGCAGCGCCGGACAGGGGGTGAGCGGGAGGGCCAGGGGCGTCCTGACTTTC. This chain uses TRBV7-9 with TRBJ2-6, with D perhaps TRBD1 or TRBD2 (10 bases each). The CDR3 covers 19 residues. Trimming stripped 5 bases from V and 12 bases from J, with 32 bases between. CDR1 is SEHNR, CDR2 FQNEAQ, per germline (reference sequence).

This chain links TRBV27 with TRBJ2-1; D is unclear. Per germline, CDR1 MNHEY and CDR2 SMNVEV (reference sequence). The CDR3 has 14 residues. V was pared by 5 bases and J by 7 bases, with 15 bases between. CDR3 in amino acids: CASSPRVLGNEQFF. DNA for the CDR3: TGTGCCAGCAGTCCCCGCGTCCTAGGTAATGAGCAGTTCTTC.

The gene calls are TRBV27 and TRBJ2-3, with D possibly being TRBD1 (6 bases). V was clipped by 4 bases and J by 9 bases, with 11 bases between them. The CDR3 covers 12 residues. Germline-derived CDR1 and CDR2 are MNHEY and SMNVEV (reference sequence). Here the CDR3 DNA reads TGTGCCAGCAGTTCGACAGGTGGAACGCAGTATTTT. This gives the protein CASSSTGGTQYF.

The chain recombines TRBV2 with TRBJ1-5; 7 positions agree with TRBD1. The CDR3 covers 14 residues. V lost 5 bases, J lost 0 bases, and 1 base stayed unmatched. Germline V gene data show CDR1 as SNHLY and CDR2 as FYNNEI. The CDR3 sequence: CASSRTGSNQPQHF. CDR3 nucleotides: TGTGCCAGCAGTCGGACAGGTAGCAATCAGCCCCAGCATTTT.

The J gene is TRBJ2-3, the V gene TRBV6-6; TRBD2 agrees at 7 bases. The junction had 5 bases not matched to a gene; V was cut back by 2 bases and J by 6 bases. The CDR3 is 14 residues long. Germline lookup yields CDR1 MNHNY and CDR2 SVGAGI (reference sequence). The CDR3: CASSYGAGVDTQYF. CDR3 nucleotide sequence: TGTGCCAGCAGTTACGGGGCGGGAGTGGATACGCAGTATTTT.

This chain connects TRBV2 to TRBJ2-7; D may be TRBD2 (6 bases). Germline CDR1 reads SNHLY; CDR2 reads FYNNEI. This CDR3 spans 16 amino acids. V was clipped by 6 bases and J by 7 bases, with 25 bases between them. The CDR3 loop is CASSSDGEAWGGEQYF. In DNA form, the CDR3 reads TGTGCCAGCAGCTCCGACGGGGAGGCCTGGGGAGGAGAGCAGTACTTC.

The chain carries TRBV7-9 and TRBJ1-5, with 7 positions matching TRBD1. V was pared by 5 bases and J by 5 bases, with 0 bases of the junction left unmatched. CDR1 is SEHNR and CDR2 is FQNEAQ in the germline V gene (reference sequence). The CDR3 covers 12 residues. CDR3 nucleotides: TGTGCCAGCAGCGACAGGGATCAGCCCCAGCATTTT. This translates into CASSDRDQPQHF.

About this clone itself: Other DNA sequences in this specimen translate into the identical CDR3. Here the CDR3 reads CASSQEGRGQETQYF. CDR3 sequence (DNA): TGCGCCAGCAGCCAAGAGGGGAGGGGTCAAGAGACCCAGTACTTC. This rearrangement joins TRBV4-1 to TRBJ2-5; 7 nucleotides line up with TRBD2. Germline assignment: CDR1 MGHRA and CDR2 YSYEKL. J was trimmed by 2 bases and V by 0 bases; bases with no gene match: 3. The CDR3 runs 15 residues.

The rearrangement joins TRBV28 to TRBJ1-2; TRBD1 agrees at 10 bases. This CDR3 comprises 15 residues. Germline V gene lookup returns CDR1 MDHEN and CDR2 SYDVKM. Trimming cost V 6 bases and J 7 bases; bases outside gene matches: 11. CDR3 DNA sequence: TGTGCCAGCAGCTTGACCGGGACAGGGGTTCGTGGCTACACCTTC. This translates into CASSLTGTGVRGYTF.

The chain employs TRBV1 and TRBJ1-4; the D segment call TRBD1 is taken from the table without a DNA check. TRBV1 corresponds to a pseudogene. This CDR3 comprises 19 residues. Here the CDR3 DNA reads TGCACCAGCAGCCAACTCCGGGACAGGGGTGGAGCAACTAATGAAAAACTGTTTTTT. Protein product: CTSSQLRDRGGATNEKLFF.

The V gene is TRBV4-2, the J gene TRBJ2-7, with 8 bases matching TRBD1. The CDR3 loop spans 14 amino acids. Germline V gene data show CDR1 as LGHNA and CDR2 as YNFKEQ. V gave up 4 bases and J gave up 1 base; unmatched junction bases: 3. In DNA form, the CDR3 reads TGTGCCAGCAGCCCCGGACAGGGATCCTACGAGCAGTACTTC. Residues: CASSPGQGSYEQYF.

The CDR3 spells CASSLVQGFNSNQPQHF. DNA for the CDR3: TGTGCCAGCAGTTTGGTACAGGGTTTTAATAGTAATCAGCCCCAGCATTTT. V usage is TRBV28 and J usage is TRBJ1-5, with D possibly being TRBD1 (6 bases). CDR1 and CDR2 (germline): MDHEN, SYDVKM. Trimming stripped 3 bases from V and 4 bases from J, with 19 bases between. This CDR3 is 17 amino acids long.

The gene calls are TRBV5-1 and TRBJ2-1; D may be TRBD2 (5 bases). The CDR3 sequence is 17 residues long. Germline V gene data show CDR1 as SGHRS and CDR2 as YFSETQ. Trimming took off 0 bases at V and 2 bases at J, with 15 bases between the two ends. In nucleotides, the CDR3 is TGCGCCAGCAGCTTGGCCAATTGGCGGACTGCCTACAATGAGCAGTTCTTC. This sequence encodes CASSLANWRTAYNEQFF.

CDR3 in DNA: TGTGCCAGCAGCATCGGGGGAGGGGGCTCCTACAATGAGCAGTTCTTC. It encodes CASSIGGGGSYNEQFF. The chain recombines TRBV27 with TRBJ2-1; TRBD2 is a possible D gene (7 bases). Trimming left V 6 bases short and J 0 bases short, with 15 bases between. The CDR3 is made up of 16 amino acids. Germline V lookup: CDR1 MNHEY, CDR2 SMNVEV (reference sequence).

The chain combines TRBV27 with TRBJ1-1; a weak D match, TRBD1 (5 bases). Deletions cut 6 bases from V and 5 bases from J, with 16 bases between. Germline CDR1 reads MNHEY; CDR2 reads SMNVEV (reference sequence). The CDR3 loop spans 14 amino acids. CDR3 residues: CASSRGGSMTEAFF. As DNA, the CDR3 is TGTGCCAGCAGCCGGGGGGGGAGCATGACTGAAGCTTTCTTT.

J is TRBJ2-7 and V is TRBV7-9, with TRBD1 identical over 9 bases. Per the germline V gene, CDR1 is SEHNR and CDR2 is FQNEAQ (reference sequence). J gave up 5 bases and V 5 bases, and 10 bases lay outside the gene matches. The CDR3 totals 15 residues. In nucleotides, the CDR3 is TGTGCCAGCAGCCCCGCCGGGACAGGGAGCCACGAGCAGTACTTC. It specifies CASSPAGTGSHEQYF.

This chain uses TRBV28 with TRBJ2-7; 9 nucleotides match TRBD1. This CDR3 region has 20 residues. The V gene's germline CDR1 is MDHEN and CDR2 SYDVKM. After removal of 4 bases from V and 2 bases from J, the junction contained 21 bases not matched to a gene. CDR3 amino acids: CASSSINRGRPAFPPYEQYF. CDR3 DNA sequence: TGTGCCAGCAGTTCGATAAACAGGGGGCGGCCAGCGTTTCCCCCCTACGAGCAGTACTTC.

The chain is built from TRBV6-5 and TRBJ2-1, with D hard to call. Trimming left V 2 bases short and J 7 bases short, with 6 bases between. The germline V gene encodes CDR1 MNHEY and CDR2 SVGAGI. The CDR3 is made up of 12 amino acids. This CDR3 is CASSYAGNEQFF. CDR3 sequence (DNA): TGTGCCAGCAGTTACGCAGGTAATGAGCAGTTCTTC.

The rearrangement links TRBV4-1 to TRBJ2-1; the match to TRBD2 covers 8 bases. Trimming cost V 5 bases and J 0 bases; bases outside gene matches: 9. CDR1 and CDR2 (germline): MGHRA, YSYEKL. This CDR3 contains 17 residues. CDR3 bases: TGCGCCAGCAGCTTACTACCTACTAGCGGCTCCTACAATGAGCAGTTCTTC. Encoded protein: CASSLLPTSGSYNEQFF.

The V and J genes are TRBV25-1 and TRBJ2-2, with 10 bases lining up with TRBD2. The junction had 11 bases not matched to a gene; V was cut back by 8 bases and J by 5 bases. CDR1 and CDR2 from the germline V gene are MGHDK and SYGVNS. The CDR3 extends over 16 amino acids. The CDR3 loop is CASAIGLAVLTGELFF. The CDR3 DNA follows: TGTGCCAGCGCCATCGGACTAGCGGTTCTTACCGGGGAGCTGTTTTTT.